This T cell receptor (beta chain) was sequenced during a study of cytomegalovirus exposure and HLA in healthy donors. PCR was performed using 60 Vbeta and 13 Jbeta primers. TCRdb's table, derived via immunoSEQ multiplex PCR, lists solely in-frame clones and lacks some. Altogether roughly 150,000 clones are present, around 63% being singletons, with the ten largest covering approximately 1.6%. The germline CDR1 and CDR2 sequences are SEHNR and FQNEAQ (reference sequence). CDR3 length: 13 residues. V lost 6 bases, J lost 6 bases, and 5 bases stayed unmatched. This sequence was found in a human donor in good health. This sequence joins TRBV7-9 and TRBJ1-5; TRBD1 agrees at 7 bases. Sequenced material: PBMCs. CDR3 loop: CASRQGSVQPQHF. The DNA for the CDR3 is TGTGCCAGCAGACAGGGGTCCGTTCAGCCCCAGCATTTT.